The 21 T cell receptor beta chains presented below share a single source sample, sequenced in a study of T cell responses to AZD1222 COVID-19 vaccine. The assay was immunoSEQ multiplex PCR, and TCRdb's table has in-frame clones only and misses some. The table records about 160,000 clones, about nine tenths of them present only once. Source: peripheral blood, taken on day 0 of AZD1222 vaccination. The source of these receptors is an adult in good health.

The V and J genes are TRBV6-6 and TRBJ2-2, with 8 positions matching TRBD2. Trimming removed 5 bases from V and 2 bases from J; junction bases left unmatched: 13. The germline gives CDR1 MNHNY, CDR2 SVGAGI (reference sequence). This CDR3 comprises 18 residues. DNA for the CDR3: TGTGCCAGCAGTCTCCCCCCCGGGGCGGGGGGAAACACCGGGGAGCTGTTTTTT. Its protein is CASSLPPGAGGNTGELFF.

The V gene is TRBV27, the J gene TRBJ1-1; D is undetermined. The V end lost 3 bases, the J end lost 4 bases, and 21 bases lay between the germline ends. Germline V gene lookup returns CDR1 MNHEY and CDR2 SMNVEV (reference sequence). The CDR3 contains 17 residues. For the CDR3, the DNA is TGTGCCAGCAGTTTGCAACCCGACTCCCTTAGGAGCACTGAAGCTTTCTTT. Protein product: CASSLQPDSLRSTEAFF.

The chain recombines TRBV5-5 with TRBJ2-1; 13 bases align to TRBD2. This CDR3 region has 16 residues. CDR1 is SGHKS and CDR2 is YYEKEE in the germline V gene (reference sequence). With 2 bases clipped from V and 6 bases from J, the junction kept 5 bases outside the gene matches. The CDR3 DNA sequence: TGTGCCAGCAGCTTCCGGGGACTAGCGGGGCCCAATGAGCAGTTCTTC. It yields the protein CASSFRGLAGPNEQFF.

The genes are TRBV5-1 and TRBJ1-3, with a weak D call TRBD1 (5 bases). CDR3 length: 17 amino acids. Germline assignment: CDR1 SGHRS and CDR2 YFSETQ. V was clipped by 4 bases and J by 4 bases, with 21 bases between them. Here the CDR3 DNA reads TGCGCCAGCAGCCGCGGGACCGCTTTATACGGCGGAAACACCATATATTTT. Translating it yields CASSRGTALYGGNTIYF.

A word on this clone: At one of its ends the junction is not consistent with the germline gene, which may arise from a read error. This specimen includes other DNA sequences encoding the same CDR3. CDR3 DNA sequence: TGTGCCAGCAGTCAAGGCAGGGACCAGCCCCAGCATTTT. Translation: CASSQGRDQPQHF. J is TRBJ1-5 and V is TRBV3-1 (or the pseudogene TRBV3-2), with D possibly matching TRBD1 (5 bases). The CDR3 consists of 13 residues. Germline-derived CDR1 and CDR2 are LGHDT and YNNKEL (reference sequence).

This clone has only a few counts. The chain has TRBV14 and TRBJ2-2; the match to TRBD1 covers 8 bases. This CDR3 spans 15 amino acids. Per the germline V gene, CDR1 is SGHDN and CDR2 is FVKESK. The V and J ends lost 8 bases and 7 bases, in that order; junction bases with no gene match: 12. CDR3 region: CASQTAQGAFGELFF. CDR3 nucleotide sequence: TGTGCCAGCCAAACAGCCCAGGGGGCATTCGGGGAGCTGTTTTTT.

The chain links TRBV6-2 or TRBV6-3 to TRBJ2-2; the D is unclear. V shed 5 bases and J shed 6 bases, with 19 bases lying between them. The CDR3 runs to 16 residues. Germline V gene data show CDR1 as MNHEY and CDR2 as SVGEGT. Here the CDR3 DNA reads TGTGCCAGCAGTCACAATCCTCTCATGGTATCCGGGGAGCTGTTTTTT. Its protein is CASSHNPLMVSGELFF.

The CDR3 loop reads CASSFIAANTGELFF. The CDR3, as DNA: TGCGCCAGCAGCTTTATAGCAGCGAACACCGGGGAGCTGTTTTTT. The chain joins TRBV5-1 to TRBJ2-2, with D unclear. Trimming removed 2 bases from V and 0 bases from J, with 8 bases in between. This CDR3 comprises 15 residues. The germline CDR1 and CDR2 sequences are SGHRS and YFSETQ.

The chain uses TRBV6-5 and TRBJ1-2; a possible D gene is TRBD1 (6 bases). Germline V gives CDR1 MNHEY, CDR2 SVGAGI. V gave up 8 bases and J gave up 0 bases, with 10 bases separating them. CDR3 length equals 13 residues. CDR3 nucleotides: TGTGCCAGCGCGGGACAAACTAACTATGGCTACACCTTC. Protein sequence: CASAGQTNYGYTF.

This rearrangement joins TRBV7-8 to TRBJ2-7, with TRBD1 matching over 9 bases. The CDR3 covers 15 residues. CDR1 is SGHVS and CDR2 is FQNEAQ in the germline V gene. Germline trimming cut 7 bases from V and 0 bases from J; bases unmatched to any gene: 7. CDR3 nucleotides: TGTGCCAGCACGTGGGGGACAGGGTCCTCCTACGAGCAGTACTTC. Residues: CASTWGTGSSYEQYF.

This clone turned up a few times. The rearrangement links TRBV5-1 to TRBJ1-1, with unresolved D. Germline values: CDR1 SGHRS, CDR2 YFSETQ. Trimming pared 2 bases from V and 8 bases from J, leaving 13 bases between. The CDR3 contains 13 residues. In DNA, the CDR3 is TGCGCCAGCAGCTTCTCCCAGCCGGGGGAAGCTTTCTTT. Translation gives CASSFSQPGEAFF.

V is TRBV5-1 and J is TRBJ2-2, with D hard to call. V gave up 4 bases and J gave up 0 bases, with 4 bases separating them. The germline CDR1 and CDR2 sequences are SGHRS and YFSETQ. The CDR3 totals 13 residues. The CDR3 region is CASSTANTGELFF. In nucleotides, the CDR3 is TGCGCCAGCAGCACAGCGAACACCGGGGAGCTGTTTTTT.

CDR3 sequence reads: CASRFAQNTEAFF. CDR3 coding DNA: TGTGCCAGCAGGTTCGCGCAGAACACTGAAGCTTTCTTT. J is TRBJ1-1 and V is TRBV6-5; D is unresolved. The CDR3 length is 13 residues. The V gene lost 6 bases and the J gene lost 1 base, with 9 bases spanning the gap. In germline, CDR1 is MNHEY, CDR2 SVGAGI.

The table lists this clone with a count of one. DNA for the CDR3: TGTGCCAGCAGCTTAGCAGGGACCCCCCGAGACTACGAGCAGTACTTC. Encoded protein: CASSLAGTPRDYEQYF. The genes are TRBV7-9 and TRBJ2-7; D is perhaps TRBD1 or TRBD2 (5 bases each). Germline V gives CDR1 SEHNR, CDR2 FQNEAQ (reference sequence). The CDR3 loop spans 16 amino acids. Trimming took off 0 bases at V and 3 bases at J, with 15 bases between the two ends.

V usage is TRBV28 and J usage is TRBJ1-1; TRBD1 is a possible D gene (6 bases). Trimming shortened V by 7 bases and J by 10 bases, and 13 bases separated the two germline ends. The CDR3 has 11 amino acids. The germline V gene encodes CDR1 MDHEN and CDR2 SYDVKM. The CDR3 protein is CASTRDIGAFF. DNA of the CDR3: TGTGCCAGCACCCGGGACATTGGAGCTTTCTTT.

V and J are TRBV5-5 and TRBJ1-2; the match to TRBD1 covers 7 bases. This CDR3 has 12 residues. V was clipped by 0 bases and J by 13 bases; unmatched bases: 6. Germline values: CDR1 SGHKS, CDR2 YYEKEE (reference sequence). The CDR3 DNA is TGTGCCAGCAGCTTGGGACAGGGTAAATGCACCTTC. The encoded protein is CASSLGQGKCTF.

The CDR3 DNA follows: TGTGCCAGTAGTATAACTATCTCCTACGAGCAGTACTTC. This encodes CASSITISYEQYF. The chain joins TRBV19 to TRBJ2-7, with D unclear. Trimming removed 2 bases from V and 0 bases from J, with 5 bases in between. The CDR3 runs 13 residues. Looked up from germline, CDR1 is LNHDA and CDR2 is SQIVND (reference sequence).

This chain connects TRBV2 to TRBJ2-7, with 8 bases aligning to TRBD1. Trimming took 4 bases from V and 2 from J; bases not matched to a gene: 7. This CDR3 has 15 amino acids. Per germline, CDR1 SNHLY and CDR2 FYNNEI. Here the CDR3 reads CASSVAGTGAYEQYF. Here the CDR3 DNA reads TGTGCCAGCAGTGTCGCCGGGACAGGCGCCTACGAGCAGTACTTC.

This chain joins TRBV4-3 and TRBJ1-1; D not certain. V shed 0 bases and J shed 3 bases, with 11 bases lying between them. Germline CDR1 and CDR2: LGHNA and YSLEER. This CDR3 has 15 amino acids. The DNA for the CDR3 is TGCGCCAGCAGCCAAGAACTGTGGGGTTACACTGAAGCTTTCTTT. Its protein product is CASSQELWGYTEAFF.

The chain employs TRBV7-2 and TRBJ2-1, with 11 bases that match TRBD2. J lost 8 bases, V lost 0 bases, and 0 bases had no gene match. This CDR3 region has 14 residues. Germline V lookup: CDR1 SGHTA, CDR2 FQGNSA. The CDR3, as DNA: TGTGCCAGCAGCTTAGCTAGCGGGAGGGATGAGCAGTTCTTC. Encoded protein: CASSLASGRDEQFF. Together with reference TRBV7-2 and TRBJ2-1, the CDR3 gives the full variable domain: GAGVSQSPSNKVTEKGKDVELRCDPISGHTALYWYRQSLGQGLEFLIYFQGNSAPDKSGLPSDRFSAERTGGSVSTLTIQRTQQEDSAVYLCASSLASGRDEQFFGPGTRLTVL.

Concerning this clone itself: Distinct nucleotide sequences in the sample also encode this CDR3. The chain joins TRBV28 to TRBJ2-2; D not resolved. V lost 3 bases and J lost 2, with 7 bases in between. The CDR3 is made up of 14 amino acids. Germline V CDR1 and CDR2: MDHEN, SYDVKM. CDR3 sequence reads: CASSLISNTGELFF. DNA for the CDR3: TGTGCCAGCAGTTTGATCAGTAACACCGGGGAGCTGTTTTTT.